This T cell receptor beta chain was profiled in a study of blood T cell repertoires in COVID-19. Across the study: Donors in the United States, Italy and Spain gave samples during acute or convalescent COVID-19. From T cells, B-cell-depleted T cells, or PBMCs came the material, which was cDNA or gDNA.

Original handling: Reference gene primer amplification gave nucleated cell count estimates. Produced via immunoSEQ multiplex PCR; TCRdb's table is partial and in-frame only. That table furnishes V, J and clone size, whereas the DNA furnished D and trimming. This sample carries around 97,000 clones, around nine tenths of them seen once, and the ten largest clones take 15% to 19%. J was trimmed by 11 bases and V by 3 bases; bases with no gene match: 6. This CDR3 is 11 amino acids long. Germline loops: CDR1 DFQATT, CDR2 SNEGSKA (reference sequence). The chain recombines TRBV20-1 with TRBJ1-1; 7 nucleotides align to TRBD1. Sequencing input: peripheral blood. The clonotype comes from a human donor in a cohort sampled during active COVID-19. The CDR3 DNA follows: TGCAGTGCTAGCATGACAGGGTACGCTTTCTTT. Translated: CSASMTGYAFF.